The T cell receptor (beta chain) described here comes from a study of human T cells and chemical hapten exposure (dated by TCRdb to the early 2020s). Study-wide context: For sensitization, 2% DPC in acetone was applied to a 2 cm by 2 cm area of upper inner arm skin. Weekly therapeutic DPC doses were additionally applied to the scalp of patients throughout the approximately 24-week study period. Patch testing was performed on the upper back with Finn chambers containing 0.01% DPC, and the patch tests were scored after 6 days according to International Contact Dermatitis Research Group standards. Most of the patients in the cohort were female, and the cohort covered alopecia areata with under or over 50% scalp involvement, alopecia totalis and alopecia universalis. The libraries were sequenced as a pool, and the TCR yield per sample differed mostly because of small variations in library volumes within the pool. In alopecia patients, the study followed how the peripheral blood TCR repertoire changed in vivo over primary and secondary sensitization to diphenylcyclopropenone (DPC), a hapten. Blood samples were taken from patients before sensitization (week 0) and at 2, 6 and about 24 weeks after DPC sensitization. Blood for TCR sequencing was provided by twenty-nine alopecia patients at one to four time points (pre-sensitization, 2, 6 and 24 weeks). The study at large found these results: Because every patient had alopecia, a presumed autoimmune disease, the patients' immune response might differ from that of healthy individuals. Expanded TCRs formed significantly more large CDR3 similarity clusters than pre-sensitization or healthy control sets, consistent with antigen-driven responses. DPC sensitization did not change how many TCRs were above 1 in 1000 frequency, and no evidence was found of alterations in global repertoire structure. After repeated subsampling, the strength of the expansion versus patch-test correlation and the threshold at which it became significant changed. A positive correlation was found between the number of PT1 expanded TCRs and patch test score, with significance reached at thresholds 8, 16 and 32 but not 4.

With respect to this clonotype: Its antigen is not yet known. Base qualities were left out, and no much larger clone turns up one base away.

Taken with the paper, the label for time point translates to: patch test 2, 6 weeks after DPC sensitization. The treatment or condition tag for this specimen amounts to: therapeutic diphenylcyclopropenone sensitization with weekly scalp DPC. At each patch-test visit, blood was drawn before the patch test was applied. Eligible patients were aged 18 to 70, diagnosed with alopecia, deemed suitable for DPC therapy, and excluded if pregnant. Total RNA was isolated from unfractionated whole blood collected in Tempus Blood RNA tubes. The CDR3 runs 15 residues from the cysteine to the phenylalanine. Only the CDR3 portion is preserved as DNA: 45 bases, with reading frame beginning at the first base. In the germline V gene (reference sequence), CDR1 corresponds to GTSNPN and CDR2 to SVGIG. V is clipped by 2 bases and J by 5 bases, and the sequence between their germline boundaries is 15 bases long. Libraries were constructed by RACE. The sequencer was a NextSeq 500. During library preparation, unique molecular identifiers were attached to individual cDNA molecules so that TCRs could be counted quantitatively and reproducibly. Both TCR alpha and TCR beta chains were sequenced from each blood RNA sample. The source study handled its data this way. The median number of TCRs per sample was roughly 94,000, ranging from about 23,224 to 700,000. V, J and CDR3 annotation of the TCR reads was carried out using the Decombinator software suite. Every sample was subsampled to the same number of TCRs (28,000) for the PS versus PT1 abundance plots. Expanded TCRs were defined as absent before sensitization and observed at least eight times at the 2-week time point. TCRdb's own reprocessing of the public reads used fastp at Q25 and MiXCR and kept productive beta chains. All rows with the same CDR3 protein become a single entry with the most common DNA and genes. These V and J calls rely on TCRdb rather than the paper's analysis. This sample has more than 60,000 distinct CDR3 sequences in its table, and 10% of those were observed once. The top ten clonotypes cover 6.8% of the sample.

The sequencing used whole blood, collected in connection with sensitization to the hapten diphenylcyclopropenone (DPC). This clonotype originated in a woman between 50 and 59 years old with alopecia areata. Some clones in this sample may be carry-over from other donors' samples. The chain joins TRBV30 to TRBJ2-2; matching of 6 bases hints at TRBD1 as the D gene. The nucleotide sequence reads TGTGCCTGGAGTAAGCGGACAGCCTTTACCGGGGAGCTGTTTTTT. Its amino acids are CAWSKRTAFTGELFF.